Given below is one TCR beta chain in context. This sample stems from a study of blood T cell repertoires in COVID-19. Sequenced by immunoSEQ multiplex PCR; TCRdb stores in-frame clones only, minus some. The sample includes some 100,000 clones, around 89% of them seen just once. Germline CDR1 is SGHTA and CDR2 is FQGNSA. The V segment lost 3 bases and the J segment 8 bases; nucleotides outside the gene matches: 3. The CDR3 has 14 residues. The sequence came from a human donor with acute or convalescent COVID-19. The donor label of this sample is uncertain. Sequencing used peripheral blood. The chain employs TRBV7-2 and TRBJ1-4; TRBD1 agrees at 10 bases. CDR3 amino acids: CASSFGQGGEKLFF. In DNA, the CDR3 is TGTGCCAGCAGCTTCGGACAGGGGGGGGAAAAACTGTTTTTT.